One sample yielded the 18 T cell receptor beta chains listed below, sequenced in a study of cytomegalovirus exposure and HLA in healthy donors. The primer mix had 60 Vbeta and 13 Jbeta primers. TCRdb's copy holds only in-frame clones and misses some; the assay was immunoSEQ multiplex PCR. The table includes around 150,000 clones, approximately 8.9% detected once. The sequenced material came from PBMCs. Every receptor here comes from a woman aged 35 to 49 in good health and CMV-seropositive.

The V and J genes are TRBV7-9 and TRBJ2-3; 7 bases line up with TRBD2. The germline V gene has CDR1 SEHNR and CDR2 FQNEAQ (reference sequence). The CDR3 runs to 15 residues. The J segment lost 0 bases and the V segment lost 1 base, leaving 1 base of the junction unmatched. The CDR3 loop reads CASSLGSGSTDTQYF. The CDR3 DNA reads TGTGCCAGCAGCTTAGGTAGCGGGAGCACAGATACGCAGTATTTT.

This clone occurred a few times. The J gene is TRBJ1-6, the V gene TRBV5-1; D may be TRBD1 (6 bases). The CDR3 is 14 residues long. The germline V and J ends were trimmed by 7 bases and 9 bases, with 17 bases remaining between them. The germline CDR1 and CDR2 sequences are SGHRS and YFSETQ. CDR3 sequence: CASGGDGTSSPLHF. The CDR3 DNA reads as TGCGCCAGCGGAGGAGATGGGACATCTTCACCCCTCCACTTT. The variable domain in full, with the rest retrieved from reference TRBV5-1 and TRBJ1-6, is KAGVTQTPRYLIKTRGQQVTLSCSPISGHRSVSWYQQTPGQGLQFLFEYFSETQRNKGNFPGRFSGRQFSNSRSEMNVSTLELGDSALYLCASGGDGTSSPLHFGNGTRLTVT.

This clone came up a few times. The rearrangement joins TRBV14 to TRBJ1-4; D gene unclear. Germline CDR1 is SGHDN and CDR2 is FVKESK. The CDR3 loop spans 16 amino acids. Trimming pared 3 bases from V and 5 bases from J, leaving 16 bases between. CDR3 residues: CASSQGWARSNEKLFF. CDR3 nucleotide sequence: TGTGCCAGCAGCCAGGGTTGGGCCCGCTCGAATGAAAAACTGTTTTTT.

The chain combines TRBV14 with TRBJ1-1; the D gene is possibly TRBD1 (5 bases). Germline V CDR1 and CDR2: SGHDN, FVKESK. Trimming left V 6 bases short and J 0 bases short, with 17 bases between. This CDR3 is built from 16 residues. CDR3 in amino acids: CASSPRQGTLNTEAFF. CDR3 sequence (DNA): TGTGCCAGCAGTCCTCGGCAGGGTACATTGAACACTGAAGCTTTCTTT. The full variable domain, completed using reference TRBV14 and TRBJ1-1, is EAGVTQFPSHSVIEKGQTVTLRCDPISGHDNLYWYRRVMGKEIKFLLHFVKESKQDESGMPNNRFLAERTGGTYSTLKVQPAELEDSGVYFCASSPRQGTLNTEAFFGQGTRLTVV.

The CDR3 sequence is CASGLLDTQYF. The DNA for the CDR3 is TGTGCTAGTGGTTTGCTGGATACGCAGTATTTT. The chain links TRBV12-5 to TRBJ2-3; D ambiguous. V was pared by 2 bases and J by 6 bases, with 3 bases between. Germline-derived CDR1 and CDR2 are LGHNT and FRNRAP. The CDR3 has 11 amino acids.

The gene calls are TRBV6-1 and TRBJ1-1; D is unresolved. The V end lost 6 bases, the J end lost 5 bases, and 13 bases lay between the germline ends. The CDR3 loop spans 13 amino acids. Per the germline V gene, CDR1 is MNHNS and CDR2 is SASEGT. The DNA for the CDR3 is TGTGCCAGCAGCCTCAGCCGGGAAACTGAAGCTTTCTTT. This sequence encodes CASSLSRETEAFF.

This chain links TRBV5-1 with TRBJ1-5, with 9 nucleotides matching TRBD1. Germline CDR1 is SGHRS and CDR2 is YFSETQ. The CDR3 is 16 amino acids. With 4 bases clipped from V and 0 bases from J, the junction kept 5 bases outside the gene matches. Here the CDR3 reads CASSPGQGNSNQPQHF. In nucleotides, the CDR3 is TGCGCCAGCAGCCCGGGACAGGGAAATAGCAATCAGCCCCAGCATTTT.

This chain uses TRBV5-1 with TRBJ2-5; D uncertain. CDR3 length: 14 amino acids. Germline V lookup: CDR1 SGHRS, CDR2 YFSETQ. V dropped 1 base and J dropped 3 bases, with 10 bases sitting between them. CDR3 nucleotide sequence: TGCGCCAGCAGCTTGTTGGGCAGCAAAGAGACCCAGTACTTC. Protein: CASSLLGSKETQYF. The variable domain in full, completed from reference TRBV5-1 and TRBJ2-5, reads KAGVTQTPRYLIKTRGQQVTLSCSPISGHRSVSWYQQTPGQGLQFLFEYFSETQRNKGNFPGRFSGRQFSNSRSEMNVSTLELGDSALYLCASSLLGSKETQYFGPGTRLLVL.

The V gene is TRBV7-2, the J gene TRBJ1-1; 9 bases are shared with TRBD1. The CDR3 is made up of 16 amino acids. Germline CDR1 reads SGHTA; CDR2 reads FQGNSA. The V and J ends lost 5 bases and 4 bases, in that order; junction bases with no gene match: 11. CDR3 bases: TGTGCCAGCAGCCTTCTGCCGGGACAGGGTTTCACTGAAGCTTTCTTT. This encodes CASSLLPGQGFTEAFF.

The chain combines TRBV18 with TRBJ1-2, with D unclear. Trimming took 0 bases from V and 3 from J, leaving 14 bases between them. CDR1 KGHSH and CDR2 LQKENI come from the germline V gene. CDR3 size: 16 residues. The CDR3 DNA is TGTGCCAGCTCACCACCTTCGAGGCCTCCTGACTATGGCTACACCTTC. Translated, it gives CASSPPSRPPDYGYTF.

This clone was counted a few times. The rearrangement uses TRBV7-9 and TRBJ2-1, with 9 bases that match TRBD2. The CDR3 length is 16 residues. Unmatched junction bases numbered 6, after V lost 4 bases and J lost 2 bases. In germline, CDR1 is SEHNR, CDR2 FQNEAQ (reference sequence). In nucleotides, the CDR3 is TGTGCCAGCAGCTCTCTTAGCGGGGGTGCCTACAATGAGCAGTTCTTC. Translation gives CASSSLSGGAYNEQFF.

This chain links TRBV7-9 with TRBJ1-2; TRBD1 matches 7 bases. With 4 bases clipped from V and 2 bases from J, the junction kept 7 bases outside the gene matches. Germline V gene data show CDR1 as SEHNR and CDR2 as FQNEAQ (reference sequence). This CDR3 is built from 15 residues. CDR3 sequence: CASSSRQGANYGYTF. The CDR3 DNA reads as TGTGCCAGCAGCTCCCGACAGGGAGCCAACTATGGCTACACCTTC.

The chain links TRBV2 to TRBJ2-5, with 8 bases that match TRBD2. The CDR3 sequence is 14 residues long. V shed 2 bases and J 7 bases; nucleotides not matched to a gene: 6. Germline V gives CDR1 SNHLY, CDR2 FYNNEI. CDR3 sequence: CASSEIASGGTQYF. Written as DNA, the CDR3 is TGTGCCAGCAGTGAAATCGCCAGCGGGGGGACCCAGTACTTC.

The J gene is TRBJ1-4, the V gene TRBV5-1; the D is unclear. CDR3 length: 15 residues. CDR1 is SGHRS and CDR2 is YFSETQ in the germline V gene. Trimming removed 0 bases at V and 0 bases at J, with 6 bases between. CDR3 amino acids: CASSLVAATNEKLFF. Here the CDR3 DNA reads TGCGCCAGCAGCTTGGTGGCAGCAACTAATGAAAAACTGTTTTTT.

The chain carries TRBV19 and TRBJ1-2; unclear D gene. The CDR3 sequence is 15 residues long. Trimming cost V 7 bases and J 0 bases, with 15 bases left between them. Germline values: CDR1 LNHDA, CDR2 SQIVND (reference sequence). CDR3 sequence reads: CASTGGERPNYGYTF. CDR3 bases: TGTGCCAGTACCGGAGGAGAACGTCCTAACTATGGCTACACCTTC.

The chain joins TRBV29-1 to TRBJ1-1; 8 nucleotides match TRBD1. Germline V CDR1 and CDR2: SQVTM, ANQGSEA. The V segment lost 6 bases and the J segment 4 bases; nucleotides outside the gene matches: 4. The CDR3 is 12 residues long. The CDR3 DNA is TGCAGCGTAGGACAGGGACGCACTGAAGCTTTCTTT. Protein sequence: CSVGQGRTEAFF. Drawing the rest from reference TRBV29-1 and TRBJ1-1, the complete variable domain is SAVISQKPSRDICQRGTSLTIQCQVDSQVTMMFWYRQQPGQSLTLIATANQGSEATYESGFVIDKFPISRPNLTFSTLTVSNMSPEDSSIYLCSVGQGRTEAFFGQGTRLTVV.

In this sample, this clone turned up a few times. V is TRBV5-1 and J is TRBJ2-7; D call uncertain. There are 13 residues in the CDR3. Per germline, CDR1 SGHRS and CDR2 YFSETQ. Trimming took 0 bases from V and 7 from J, leaving 11 bases between them. This CDR3 reads CASSLAQPMEQYF. In DNA, the CDR3 is TGCGCCAGCAGCTTGGCACAGCCAATGGAGCAGTACTTC.

V usage is TRBV18 and J usage is TRBJ2-7; D is possibly TRBD1 (6 bases). The V gene lost 5 bases and the J gene lost 5 bases, with 13 bases spanning the gap. The V gene's germline CDR1 is KGHSH and CDR2 LQKENI. The CDR3 covers 13 residues. CDR3 residues: CASSSGQLNEQYF. The DNA for the CDR3 is TGTGCCAGCTCATCCGGACAGTTAAACGAGCAGTACTTC.